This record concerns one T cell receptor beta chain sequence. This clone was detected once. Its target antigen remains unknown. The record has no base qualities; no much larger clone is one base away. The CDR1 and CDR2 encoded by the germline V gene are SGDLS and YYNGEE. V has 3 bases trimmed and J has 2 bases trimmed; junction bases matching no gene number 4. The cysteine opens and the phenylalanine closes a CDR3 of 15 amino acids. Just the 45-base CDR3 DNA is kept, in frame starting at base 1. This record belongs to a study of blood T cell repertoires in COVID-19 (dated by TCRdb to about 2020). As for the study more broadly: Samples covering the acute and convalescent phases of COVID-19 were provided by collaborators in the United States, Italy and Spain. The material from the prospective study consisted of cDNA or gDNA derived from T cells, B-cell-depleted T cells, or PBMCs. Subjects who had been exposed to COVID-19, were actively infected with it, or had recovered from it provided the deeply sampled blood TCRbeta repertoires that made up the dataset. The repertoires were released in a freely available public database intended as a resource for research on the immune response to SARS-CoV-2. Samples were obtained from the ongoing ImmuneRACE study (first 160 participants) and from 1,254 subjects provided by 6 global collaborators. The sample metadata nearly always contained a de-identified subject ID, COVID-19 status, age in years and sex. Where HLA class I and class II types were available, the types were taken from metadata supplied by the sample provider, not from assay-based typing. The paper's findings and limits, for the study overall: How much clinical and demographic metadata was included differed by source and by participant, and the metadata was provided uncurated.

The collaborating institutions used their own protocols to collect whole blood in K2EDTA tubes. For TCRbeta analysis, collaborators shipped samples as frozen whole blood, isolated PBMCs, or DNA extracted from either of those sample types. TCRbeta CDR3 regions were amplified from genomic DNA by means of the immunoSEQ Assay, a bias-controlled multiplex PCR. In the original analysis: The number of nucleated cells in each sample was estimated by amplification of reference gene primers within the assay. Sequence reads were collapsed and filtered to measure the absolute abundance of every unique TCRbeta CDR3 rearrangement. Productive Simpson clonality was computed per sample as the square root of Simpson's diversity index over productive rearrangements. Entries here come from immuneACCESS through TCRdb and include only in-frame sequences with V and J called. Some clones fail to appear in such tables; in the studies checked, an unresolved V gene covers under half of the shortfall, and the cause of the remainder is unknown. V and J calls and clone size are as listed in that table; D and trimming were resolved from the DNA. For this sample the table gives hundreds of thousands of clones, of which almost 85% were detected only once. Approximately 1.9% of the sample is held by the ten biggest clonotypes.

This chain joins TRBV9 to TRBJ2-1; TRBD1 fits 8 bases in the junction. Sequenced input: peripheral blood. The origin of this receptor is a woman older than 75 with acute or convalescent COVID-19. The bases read TGTGCCAGCAGCGCGGACAGGGCCACCTACAATGAGCAGTTCTTC. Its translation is CASSADRATYNEQFF.